Each of the 3 T cell receptor beta chains below was sequenced from the same sample in a study of CD8 T cells in Susac syndrome. RNA, at 0.5 to 1 ug, was reverse transcribed with random hexamers. TCRdb recomputed calls from the immunoSEQ multiplex PCR reads with MiXCR, one row per CDR3 protein. The sample carries about 120,000 distinct CDR3 sequences, about nine tenths recorded once. Material for sequencing was CD8+ T cells from PBMCs. The receptors shown here come from a human donor in good health.

V gene TRBV5-1 combines with J gene TRBJ1-1; D gene unclear. CDR1 is SGHRS and CDR2 is YFSETQ in the germline V gene. V was cut by 1 base and J by 1 base, with 8 bases left in between. CDR3 size: 14 residues. In DNA form, the CDR3 reads TGCGCCAGCAGCTTGCGGCAGTCGAACACTGAAGCTTTCTTT. Translation: CASSLRQSNTEAFF. Drawing the rest from reference TRBV5-1 and TRBJ1-1, the complete variable domain is KAGVTQTPRYLIKTRGQQVTLSCSPISGHRSVSWYQQTPGQGLQFLFEYFSETQRNKGNFPGRFSGRQFSNSRSEMNVSTLELGDSALYLCASSLRQSNTEAFFGQGTRLTVV.

V is TRBV2 and J is TRBJ1-2; TRBD1 might be the D (6 bases). Looked up from germline, CDR1 is SNHLY and CDR2 is FYNNEI. The CDR3 is 14 residues long. V was pared by 4 bases and J by 4 bases, with 13 bases between. The DNA for the CDR3 is TGTGCCAGCAGTGGGGGGCAGACAACCTATGGCTACACCTTC. Protein product: CASSGGQTTYGYTF.

The chain has TRBV27 and TRBJ2-7; unclear D gene. The V end lost 4 bases, the J end lost 0 bases, and 16 bases lay between the germline ends. CDR3 length: 16 residues. The germline V gene has CDR1 MNHEY and CDR2 SMNVEV (reference sequence). The DNA for the CDR3 is TGTGCCAGCAGTTGGTCCGGGTCCGTAGGCTCCTACGAGCAGTACTTC. Translation gives CASSWSGSVGSYEQYF.